The 13 T cell receptor beta chains below all came from one sample that was sequenced in a study of blood T cell repertoires in COVID-19. TCRdb's copy holds only in-frame clones and misses some; the assay was immunoSEQ multiplex PCR. The table records approximately 440,000 clones, around 91% of them present only once. Sequences were obtained from PBMCs or T cells enriched from blood (not recorded which). These receptors all come from a man aged 18-30 years who had recovered from COVID-19.

The V and J genes are TRBV5-1 and TRBJ1-4, with D unclear. The CDR3 contains 15 residues. Germline V gene sequence: CDR1 SGHRS, CDR2 YFSETQ. V lost 0 bases to trimming and J lost 0 bases, with 6 bases between them. DNA for the CDR3: TGCGCCAGCAGCTTGGGGGCAGCAACTAATGAAAAACTGTTTTTT. Translated, it gives CASSLGAATNEKLFF.

In this sample, this clone turned up once. The same CDR3 can be traced to other DNA sequences in this sample. The V gene is TRBV7-9, the J gene TRBJ1-5, with 11 bases fitting TRBD1. Germline CDR1 and CDR2: SEHNR and FQNEAQ (reference sequence). This CDR3 has 15 amino acids. Trimming cost V 5 bases and J 4 bases; bases outside gene matches: 4. The CDR3 DNA sequence: TGTGCCAGCAGCCTCGGGACAGGGGGTAATCAGCCCCAGCATTTT. Its protein product is CASSLGTGGNQPQHF.

V and J are TRBV5-1 and TRBJ2-1; D ambiguous. The germline gives CDR1 SGHRS, CDR2 YFSETQ. V was cut by 1 base and J by 0 bases, with 8 bases left in between. This CDR3 is built from 15 residues. Here the CDR3 reads CASSLTSSSYNEQFF. In DNA, the CDR3 is TGCGCCAGCAGCTTGACGAGTAGCTCCTACAATGAGCAGTTCTTC. Based on the CDR3 plus reference TRBV5-1 and TRBJ2-1, the full variable domain is KAGVTQTPRYLIKTRGQQVTLSCSPISGHRSVSWYQQTPGQGLQFLFEYFSETQRNKGNFPGRFSGRQFSNSRSEMNVSTLELGDSALYLCASSLTSSSYNEQFFGPGTRLTVL.

The J gene is TRBJ1-6, the V gene TRBV2; 9 nucleotides align to TRBD1. With 8 bases clipped from V and 14 bases from J, the junction kept 16 bases outside the gene matches. Germline CDR1 and CDR2: SNHLY and FYNNEI. The CDR3 is 15 residues long. This chain's CDR3 is CASLPVDRGEWSLHF. The CDR3 nucleotides read TGTGCCAGCCTCCCCGTGGACAGGGGTGAATGGTCCCTCCACTTT. The full variable domain, in which reference TRBV2 and TRBJ1-6 provide the parts outside the CDR3, is EPEVTQTPSHQVTQMGQEVILRCVPISNHLYFYWYRQILGQKVEFLVSFYNNEISEKSEIFDDQFSVERPDGSNFTLKIRSTKLEDSAMYFCASLPVDRGEWSLHFGNGTRLTVT.

The chain combines TRBV3-1 (or the pseudogene TRBV3-2) with TRBJ2-5; D gene unclear. This CDR3 has 14 amino acids. V lost 6 bases, J lost 4 bases, and 15 bases lay in between. Germline V lookup: CDR1 LGHDT, CDR2 YNNKEL (reference sequence). CDR3 amino acids: CASSLLVGRETQYF. CDR3 nucleotide sequence: TGTGCCAGCAGTCTATTGGTTGGGCGAGAGACCCAGTACTTC.

J is TRBJ1-4 and V is TRBV7-9, with D uncertain. Germline lookup yields CDR1 SEHNR and CDR2 FQNEAQ (reference sequence). Trimming removed 8 bases from V and 8 bases from J, with 12 bases in between. CDR3 length equals 12 residues. The CDR3 is CASRRVGEKLFF. For the CDR3, the DNA is TGTGCCAGCCGGCGTGTGGGCGAAAAACTGTTTTTT.

This clone was observed a few times. CDR3 nucleotides: TGTGCCAGCAGTCCTATTCCCTTGACAGGGGACTATGGCTACACCTTC. It encodes CASSPIPLTGDYGYTF. This chain connects TRBV2 to TRBJ1-2, with TRBD1 identical over 8 bases. In germline, CDR1 is SNHLY, CDR2 FYNNEI. The CDR3 is 16 residues long. V shed 5 bases and J 3 bases; nucleotides not matched to a gene: 11.

The chain links TRBV13 to TRBJ1-5; no definite D call. The CDR3 runs to 15 residues. Germline V gene lookup returns CDR1 PRHDT and CDR2 FYEKMQ (reference sequence). Trimming pared 0 bases from V and 0 bases from J, leaving 6 bases between. DNA for the CDR3: TGTGCCAGCAGCTTAGGGAAGCTTAGCAATCAGCCCCAGCATTTT. Its translation: CASSLGKLSNQPQHF.

This clone was observed a single time. This chain uses TRBV6-5 with TRBJ2-1, with D perhaps TRBD1 (5 bases). This CDR3 comprises 15 residues. V was clipped by 6 bases and J by 6 bases, with 18 bases between them. Germline CDR1 is MNHEY and CDR2 is SVGAGI. The CDR3 protein is CASSHPQGGVNEQFF. The CDR3 DNA sequence: TGTGCCAGCAGCCACCCCCAGGGTGGGGTCAATGAGCAGTTCTTC.

The J gene is TRBJ1-2, the V gene TRBV29-1; D call uncertain. CDR3 length: 12 amino acids. Per germline, CDR1 SQVTM and CDR2 ANQGSEA. Trimming removed 4 bases at V and 5 bases at J, with 11 bases between. CDR3 sequence (DNA): TGCAGCGTTGTACGGCCGGGTTATGGCTACACCTTC. Its translation: CSVVRPGYGYTF.

The chain uses TRBV10-1 and TRBJ1-3, with TRBD1 identical over 7 bases. This CDR3 is 14 amino acids long. Germline trimming cut 6 bases from V and 0 bases from J; bases unmatched to any gene: 2. Per the germline V gene, CDR1 is WNHNN and CDR2 is SYGVQD (reference sequence). As DNA, the CDR3 is TGCGCCAGCAGCGGACAGGCCTCTGGAAACACCATATATTTT. Translating gives CASSGQASGNTIYF.

The chain employs TRBV10-3 and TRBJ1-1; no definite D call. Trimming stripped 8 bases from V and 3 bases from J, with 13 bases between. The CDR3 totals 13 residues. Germline-derived CDR1 and CDR2 are ENHRY and SYGVKD. The CDR3 nucleotides are TGTGCCATCGCAGGATTCCTGGACACTGAAGCTTTCTTT. Translation: CAIAGFLDTEAFF.

The rearrangement joins TRBV25-1 to TRBJ1-1; D perhaps matches TRBD1 (6 bases). With 10 bases removed from V and 1 base from J, the gap between germline ends came to 13 bases. Per the germline V gene, CDR1 is MGHDK and CDR2 is SYGVNS. CDR3 length: 13 residues. CDR3 in DNA: TGTGCCACCGCATTGGGACAGAACACTGAAGCTTTCTTT. It yields the protein CATALGQNTEAFF.